The 23 T cell receptor beta chains presented below share a single source sample, sequenced in a study of early T cells in non-severe SARS-CoV-2 infection. Each CDR3 protein gets one entry after TCRdb re-called the 5' RACE reads with MiXCR. The data contain 26,000 or so distinct CDR3 sequences, approximately 4% of them singletons. Sequencing used whole blood. The source is an adult who was a healthcare worker with PCR-confirmed SARS-CoV-2 infection or an uninfected control (not recorded which).

Ten or more counts support this clonotype. V is TRBV7-9 and J is TRBJ1-1; D gene ambiguous. From germline, CDR1 is SEHNR and CDR2 FQNEAQ (reference sequence). The CDR3 runs to 14 residues. Trimming shortened V by 6 bases and J by 0 bases, and 11 bases separated the two germline ends. Written as DNA, the CDR3 is TGTGCCAGCAGACCACCGATAGTGAACACTGAAGCTTTCTTT. Encoded protein: CASRPPIVNTEAFF.

This clonotype was recorded many times. The J gene is TRBJ1-6, the V gene TRBV4-1; 10 nucleotides match TRBD1. Trimming removed 0 bases from V and 0 bases from J; junction bases left unmatched: 11. Germline CDR1 reads MGHRA; CDR2 reads YSYEKL. The CDR3 has 21 amino acids. CDR3 bases: TGCGCCAGCAGCCAAGAGGGAGGACAGGGGGTCTTTAGCTCCTATAATTCACCCCTCCACTTT. Its translation: CASSQEGGQGVFSSYNSPLHF.

This clonotype was counted a few times. The chain joins TRBV29-1 to TRBJ2-1, with 8 bases lining up with TRBD2. The germline gives CDR1 SQVTM, CDR2 ANQGSEA. The CDR3 is 15 residues long. V gave up 7 bases and J gave up 3 bases; unmatched junction bases: 11. The CDR3, as DNA: TGCAGCGCTACGGTAATAGCGGGAAACTACAATGAGCAGTTCTTC. It codes for CSATVIAGNYNEQFF.

The table lists this clonotype with many counts. The CDR3 region has the DNA TGTGCCAGCAGTGAGGTGTACTCTGGAAACACCATATATTTT. Its protein is CASSEVYSGNTIYF. The V and J genes are TRBV2 and TRBJ1-3; D is unclear. Germline V gene lookup returns CDR1 SNHLY and CDR2 FYNNEI. Trimming cost V 3 bases and J 0 bases, with 6 bases left between them. This CDR3 spans 14 amino acids.

Notes on this clonotype: A clone one base away is much larger, so this may be a read error. The CDR3, as DNA: TGTGCCAGCAGTGAAAGTCGCTCCTCCCGGTGGGGGTACATTCAGTACTTC. Its protein is CASSESRSSRWGYIQYF. The rearrangement joins TRBV6-1 to TRBJ2-4; either TRBD1 or TRBD2 may fit D (5 bases each). CDR1 and CDR2 from the germline V gene are MNHNS and SASEGT. The germline V and J ends were trimmed by 2 bases and 8 bases, with 22 bases remaining between them. The CDR3 is made up of 17 amino acids.

This clonotype came up many times. CDR3 DNA: TGTGCCAGCACCCGGGCCCTCACCGGGGAGCTGTTTTTT. Its protein product is CASTRALTGELFF. The chain is built from TRBV7-6 and TRBJ2-2; D gene unclear. The germline V gene encodes CDR1 SGHVS and CDR2 FNYEAQ. The germline V and J ends were trimmed by 7 bases and 4 bases, with 10 bases remaining between them. The CDR3 has 13 amino acids.

This clonotype appeared many times. The chain combines TRBV7-6 with TRBJ2-7, with 10 bases lining up with TRBD2. The V gene end was trimmed by 0 bases and the J gene end by 1 base; junction bases not matched to a gene: 0. The V gene's germline CDR1 is SGHVS and CDR2 FNYEAQ. The CDR3 has 15 residues. DNA for the CDR3: TGTGCCAGCAGCTTAGCAGCGGGAGGGTCCTACGAGCAGTACTTC. This encodes CASSLAAGGSYEQYF.

This clonotype was recorded at least ten times. The chain carries TRBV6-2 or TRBV6-3 and TRBJ2-1; D might be TRBD1 or TRBD2, each matching 6 bases. The CDR3 loop spans 18 amino acids. Trimming took off 2 bases at V and 6 bases at J, with 23 bases between the two ends. The germline V gene encodes CDR1 MNHEY and CDR2 SVGEGT. CDR3 sequence reads: CASSYIEGGGRAGNEQFF. The CDR3 region has the DNA TGTGCCAGCAGTTACATTGAGGGGGGAGGCCGCGCTGGCAATGAGCAGTTCTTC.

This clonotype was seen ten or more times. The V gene is TRBV7-2, the J gene TRBJ1-6; weak D call: TRBD1 (5 bases). The CDR3 spans 13 residues. CDR1 and CDR2 (germline): SGHTA, FQGNSA. The ends were cut back, 5 bases at V and 8 bases at J, with 10 bases in the middle. The CDR3 loop is CASSLGRDSPLHF. The CDR3 DNA follows: TGTGCCAGCAGCCTGGGCAGGGATTCACCCCTCCACTTT. Complete variable domain (other parts from reference TRBV7-2 and TRBJ1-6): GAGVSQSPSNKVTEKGKDVELRCDPISGHTALYWYRQSLGQGLEFLIYFQGNSAPDKSGLPSDRFSAERTGGSVSTLTIQRTQQEDSAVYLCASSLGRDSPLHFGNGTRLTVT.

This clonotype was seen repeatedly, ten times or more. The chain links TRBV4-3 to TRBJ1-2; D ambiguous. CDR1 and CDR2 (germline): LGHNA, YSLEER. V gave up 0 bases and J gave up 2 bases, with 7 bases separating them. The CDR3 has 14 amino acids. The CDR3 here is CASSQDHSNYGYTF. The DNA for the CDR3 is TGCGCCAGCAGCCAAGATCACAGCAACTATGGCTACACCTTC.

This clonotype was observed at least ten times. CDR3 bases: TGTGCCAGCACCCAATGGGACAGGGCCTCTGGAAACACCATATATTTT. Translated: CASTQWDRASGNTIYF. J is TRBJ1-3 and V is TRBV7-2; 9 positions match TRBD1. Germline lookup yields CDR1 SGHTA and CDR2 FQGNSA. V lost 7 bases and J lost 0; bases outside the gene matches: 7. This CDR3 spans 16 amino acids.

This clonotype came up a few times. The rearrangement uses TRBV19 and TRBJ1-2; D possibly corresponds to TRBD1 (5 bases). This CDR3 is built from 15 residues. The V gene lost 4 bases and the J gene lost 2 bases, with 14 bases spanning the gap. Germline V CDR1 and CDR2: LNHDA, SQIVND (reference sequence). CDR3 loop: CASSTPGRQNYGYTF. The CDR3 bases are TGTGCCAGTAGTACACCGGGACGGCAAAACTATGGCTACACCTTC.

This clonotype was observed at least ten times. In nucleotides, the CDR3 is TGTGCCAGCAGTTTGGTCCCCGGGGAGCTGTTTTTT. Translating it yields CASSLVPGELFF. The chain uses TRBV27 and TRBJ2-2; no firm D call. This CDR3 comprises 12 residues. Germline V gene data show CDR1 as MNHEY and CDR2 as SMNVEV (reference sequence). Trimming took 3 bases from V and 6 from J, leaving 5 bases between them.

In this sample, this clonotype turned up many times. The rearrangement joins TRBV5-1 to TRBJ2-4; D may be TRBD1 (6 bases). This CDR3 contains 14 residues. Germline V CDR1 and CDR2: SGHRS, YFSETQ. V was pared by 3 bases and J by 6 bases, with 13 bases between. The CDR3 loop is CASSSQGLGNIQYF. The CDR3 bases are TGCGCCAGCAGCTCACAGGGTTTGGGAAACATTCAGTACTTC.

This clonotype was recorded a few times. The gene calls are TRBV12-3 or TRBV12-4 and TRBJ1-1; a weak D match, TRBD1 (6 bases). The CDR3 covers 15 residues. Trimming left V 5 bases short and J 2 bases short, with 15 bases between. CDR3 protein: CASSLQTGLNTEAFF. CDR3 sequence (DNA): TGTGCCAGCAGTCTCCAGACAGGTCTCAACACTGAAGCTTTCTTT.

This clonotype showed up many times. The chain recombines TRBV20-1 with TRBJ1-1; D unclear. Trimming pared 3 bases from V and 5 bases from J, leaving 7 bases between. CDR1 DFQATT and CDR2 SNEGSKA come from the germline V gene (reference sequence). The CDR3 extends over 11 amino acids. The DNA of the CDR3 is TGCAGTGCTAGTCGGTGGACTGAAGCTTTCTTT. Its translation is CSASRWTEAFF.

V is TRBV5-4 and J is TRBJ1-2, with 8 bases identical to TRBD1. Trimming at V came to 4 bases and at J to 2 bases, leaving 13 bases not matched to a gene. The germline CDR1 and CDR2 sequences are SGHNT and YYREEE (reference sequence). The CDR3 extends over 17 amino acids. In nucleotides, the CDR3 is TGTGCCAGCAGCGAGGGACAGGACGCCGAGGCCAACTATGGCTACACCTTC. Amino acids: CASSEGQDAEANYGYTF.

This clonotype was detected ten times or more. This chain joins TRBV7-2 and TRBJ2-7; D is perhaps TRBD2 (6 bases). Germline CDR1 and CDR2: SGHTA and FQGNSA. The CDR3 is made up of 15 amino acids. Trimming took 2 bases from V and 2 from J, leaving 13 bases between them. The CDR3 nucleotides read TGTGCCAGCAGCTTAAGGGCTAGCGTAACCTACGAGCAGTACTTC. Translated: CASSLRASVTYEQYF.

This sequence joins TRBV6-2 or TRBV6-3 and TRBJ2-3; TRBD1 matches 7 bases. Per germline, CDR1 MNHEY and CDR2 SVGEGT. This CDR3 region has 14 residues. The junction had 4 bases not matched to a gene; V was cut back by 6 bases and J by 1 base. CDR3 DNA sequence: TGTGCCAGCAGGACTGGACAGGGCACAGATACGCAGTATTTT. It translates to CASRTGQGTDTQYF.

This clonotype was recorded at least ten times. This rearrangement joins TRBV12-3 or TRBV12-4 to TRBJ1-1; D is undetermined. Trimming took off 6 bases at V and 7 bases at J, with 12 bases between the two ends. The CDR3 runs to 12 residues. As DNA, the CDR3 is TGTGCCAGCAGCTCTGATTTTGGTGAAGCTTTCTTT. Its translation is CASSSDFGEAFF.

Sample share makes this clonotype medium-sized. This chain links TRBV5-1 with TRBJ2-3; TRBD2 matches at 12 bases. The CDR3 covers 15 residues. V was pared by 4 bases and J by 6 bases, with 6 bases of the junction left unmatched. Germline CDR1 is SGHRS and CDR2 is YFSETQ. The CDR3 coding sequence is TGCGCCAGCAGCCAGACTAGCGGGAGCTCCGATACGCAGTATTTT. Translation gives CASSQTSGSSDTQYF.

This clonotype was picked up many times. The chain has TRBV5-4 and TRBJ2-7; 7 bases fit TRBD2. This CDR3 contains 13 residues. Trimming took 3 bases from V and 2 from J; bases not matched to a gene: 2. CDR1 is SGHNT, CDR2 YYREEE, per germline (reference sequence). For the CDR3, the DNA is TGTGCCAGCAGCTACGGGACTACCTACGAGCAGTACTTC. Its protein product is CASSYGTTYEQYF.

At least ten counts were recorded for this clonotype. The rearrangement uses TRBV7-2 and TRBJ2-7, with D possibly TRBD2 on 5 matching bases. Trimming took 1 base from V and 0 from J, leaving 7 bases between them. In germline, CDR1 is SGHTA, CDR2 FQGNSA. The CDR3 loop spans 14 amino acids. CDR3 residues: CASSLGLFSYEQYF. CDR3 coding DNA: TGTGCCAGCAGCTTAGGACTATTCTCCTACGAGCAGTACTTC. The whole variable domain, remainder taken from reference TRBV7-2 and TRBJ2-7, is GAGVSQSPSNKVTEKGKDVELRCDPISGHTALYWYRQSLGQGLEFLIYFQGNSAPDKSGLPSDRFSAERTGGSVSTLTIQRTQQEDSAVYLCASSLGLFSYEQYFGPGTRLTVT.